Listed below are T cell receptor beta chains from one sample, sequenced in a study of OX40 agonist ivuxolimab in advanced cancers. TCRdb keeps only in-frame clones here, not all; method: immunoSEQ multiplex PCR. This table holds around 69,000 clones, 85% found once. This sample comprised CD4+ or CD8+ T cells sorted from blood, obtained in a trial of the OX40 agonist ivuxolimab. These receptors originate from an adult with an advanced solid tumor such as melanoma, head and neck, liver or kidney cancer. Each CDR3 is given with its conserved first and last residue. Each record gives: D gene, V gene, clone size, CDR3 protein. A D gene is named only where the DNA matches it firmly. Clone size, where shown, is once, few, many, or a class for clones that have expanded.

TRBD1	TRBV11-3	NA	CASSPAGTGSSGTEAFF
NA	TRBV7-9	few	CASTDRSNTEAFF
TRBD1	TRBV11-3	NA	CASSLLRTGNSDYEQYF
TRBD1	TRBV7-6	few	CASSLQGARTGELFF
NA	TRBV12-5	NA	CASARPRDSQNIQYF
TRBD2	TRBV2	NA	CASSEQRGPDTQYF
NA	TRBV6-1	NA	CASSGGAGENTEAFF
TRBD2	TRBV7-2	NA	CASSLGGGGAAETQYF
NA	TRBV7-6	NA	CASSSRGQILDYNEQFF
TRBD2	TRBV5-4	NA	CASSLLHDGGKTQYF
TRBD2	TRBV4-2	NA	CASSQGGLAYEQYF
NA	TRBV9	NA	CASSARQSSGNTIYF
NA	TRBV7-3	NA	CASSLGSNTGELFF
NA	TRBV15	once	CATSRDHGGLSYEQYF
TRBD1	TRBV6-1	NA	CASGTGIISYEQYF
TRBD2	TRBV11-2	NA	CASSQRGNSYNEQFF
NA	TRBV19	NA	CASTIRDHNQPQHF
TRBD2	TRBV5-1	NA	CASSLYSGGAGSADTQYF
NA	TRBV19	NA	CASIVDAISGNTIYF
NA	TRBV11-3	NA	CASSLETQGYGELFF
NA	TRBV5-8	NA	CASSLGLRTALSYEQYF
TRBD1	TRBV30	NA	CAWRTGDYGYTF
TRBD1	TRBV10-3	once	CAISDLLQGSEQYF
TRBD1	TRBV6-5	NA	CASSTGQAANYGYTF
NA	TRBV2	once	CASSEERQDGNTIYF
NA	TRBV30	once	CAWNRVEETQYF
TRBD1	TRBV10-3	NA	CAISSGQRNTEAFF
NA	TRBV6-8	once	CASRNLLVENSPLHF
TRBD1	TRBV5-1	NA	CASSVTGGWSNEQFF
TRBD1	TRBV5-8	NA	CASSFLKSPGQTKPQHF
NA	TRBV10-3	NA	CAIGSTHYEQYF
TRBD1	TRBV9	NA	CASSPNLDRGYEQYF